One sample yielded the 29 T cell receptor beta chains listed below, sequenced in a study of identical twins. TCRdb itself ran the 5' RACE reads through MiXCR, one entry per CDR3 protein. The sample carries 1.5 million or so distinct CDR3 sequences, around 29% recorded once. The sequenced sample was cord blood. Source of these receptors: a newborn girl in good health.

There are many counts of this clonotype. The J gene is TRBJ2-7, the V gene TRBV6-5; D is uncertain. V was clipped by 2 bases and J by 4 bases, with 9 bases between them. CDR1 is MNHEY and CDR2 is SVGAGI in the germline V gene. This CDR3 contains 13 residues. Here the CDR3 reads CASSYPTGYEQYF. The CDR3 DNA follows: TGTGCCAGCAGTTACCCAACCGGATACGAGCAGTACTTC.

This clonotype has only a few counts. The chain links TRBV7-2 to TRBJ2-2; TRBD2 matches at 7 bases. Trimming removed 0 bases from V and 1 base from J; junction bases left unmatched: 5. Germline V CDR1 and CDR2: SGHTA, FQGNSA. The CDR3 contains 17 residues. The CDR3 DNA is TGTGCCAGCAGCTTAGCCTCGCCTAGCGGGAACACCGGGGAGCTGTTTTTT. It specifies CASSLASPSGNTGELFF.

Worth noting for this clonotype: The junction departs from germline at one end; a sequencing error may be responsible. The chain recombines TRBV11-1 with TRBJ2-1, with no clear D. Per the germline V gene, CDR1 is SGHAT and CDR2 is FQDESV (reference sequence). This CDR3 region has 14 residues. CDR3 protein: CASSFISSYNAQFF. CDR3 DNA: TGTGCCAGCAGCTTTATCTCTTCCTACAATGCGCAGTTCTTC. Full variable domain (outside the CDR3, taken from reference TRBV11-1 and TRBJ2-1): EAEVAQSPRYKITEKSQAVAFWCDPISGHATLYWYRQILGQGPELLVQFQDESVVDDSQLPKDRFSAERLKGVDSTLKIQPAELGDSAMYLCASSFISSYNAQFFGPGTRLTVL.

The rearrangement joins TRBV7-2 to TRBJ2-3, with D possibly called TRBD1 or TRBD2 (5 bases each). Trimming removed 3 bases at V and 2 bases at J, with 24 bases between. Germline CDR1 and CDR2: SGHTA and FQGNSA. The CDR3 has 19 residues. CDR3 sequence (DNA): TGTGCCAGCAGCTTGGAGGAGGACAAGAGACTTCAGCACACAGATACGCAGTATTTT. Encoded protein: CASSLEEDKRLQHTDTQYF.

CDR3 in DNA: TGTGCCAGCAGTGCTCTACAGGGGGCTTTCGTAGGGAAACTGTTTTTT. Amino acids: CASSALQGAFVGKLFF. The chain carries TRBV25-1 and TRBJ1-4; 9 positions match TRBD1. CDR1 and CDR2 from the germline V gene are MGHDK and SYGVNS. CDR3 length equals 16 residues. Unmatched junction bases numbered 14, after V lost 4 bases and J lost 11 bases.

In this sample, this clonotype turned up a few times. The chain combines TRBV7-2 with TRBJ1-4; 9 bases fit TRBD1. CDR1 and CDR2 from the germline V gene are SGHTA and FQGNSA. The length of the CDR3 is 14 residues. Losses at the gene ends were 5 bases for V and 8 bases for J; bases not matched to a gene: 6. Written as DNA, the CDR3 is TGTGCCAGCAGCGTACAGGGGGCTCGGGAAAAACTGTTTTTT. This gives the protein CASSVQGAREKLFF.

Comment on this clonotype: One end of the junction is discordant with germline, which a read error may explain. The chain links TRBV25-1 to TRBJ1-5, with 8 positions matching TRBD1. This CDR3 is 11 amino acids long. CDR1 and CDR2 (germline): MGHDK, SYGVNS. The CDR3 loop is CATGGNRPQHF. CDR3 sequence (DNA): TGTGCCACAGGGGGCAATCGGCCCCAGCATTTT. The full variable domain, rest sourced from reference TRBV25-1 and TRBJ1-5, is EADIYQTPRYLVIGTGKKITLECSQTMGHDKMYWYQQDPGMELHLIHYSYGVNSTEKGDLSSESTVSRIRTEHFPLTLESARPSHTSQYLCATGGNRPQHFGDGTRLSIL.

There are many counts of this clonotype. The DNA of the CDR3 is TGTGCCAGCAGCTTAGTTAGGACTAGCGGCACAGATACGCAGTATTTT. The encoded protein is CASSLVRTSGTDTQYF. This sequence joins TRBV7-2 and TRBJ2-3; 9 bases align to TRBD2. This CDR3 has 16 amino acids. The germline gives CDR1 SGHTA, CDR2 FQGNSA. The trim removed 1 base at V and 1 base at J, leaving 3 bases unmatched.

The chain uses TRBV7-2 and TRBJ2-5, with TRBD1 matching over 11 bases. J gave up 5 bases and V 5 bases, and 7 bases lay outside the gene matches. The CDR3 contains 15 residues. Germline V gene data show CDR1 as SGHTA and CDR2 as FQGNSA. The CDR3 DNA reads as TGTGCCAGCAGCATGAGGACAGGGGGCACGGAGACCCAGTACTTC. Translated, it gives CASSMRTGGTETQYF.

Only a few counts were recorded for this clonotype. V and J are TRBV28 and TRBJ2-1; D remains ambiguous. Trimming took 5 bases from V and 9 from J, leaving 8 bases between them. Germline V gives CDR1 MDHEN, CDR2 SYDVKM. The CDR3 length is 11 residues. This chain's CDR3 is CASSLRSEQFF. CDR3 in DNA: TGTGCCAGCAGTCTACGAAGTGAGCAGTTCTTC.

The rearrangement uses TRBV21-1 and TRBJ2-5. The tail of the sequence fits TRBJ2-1 better, so the J call may be wrong. TRBV21-1 is an annotated pseudogene. CDR3 length: 13 amino acids. CDR3 sequence: CASSTPGQETQFF. In DNA form, the CDR3 reads TGTGCCAGCAGCACCCCAGGTCAAGAGACCCAGTTCTTC.

The chain has TRBV19 and TRBJ2-7; D unclear. V shed 5 bases and J shed 4 bases, with 12 bases lying between them. The CDR3 is 13 residues long. Germline V gene sequence: CDR1 LNHDA, CDR2 SQIVND (reference sequence). The CDR3 here is CASSSKTGYEQYF. The CDR3 DNA is TGTGCCAGTAGTTCCAAGACTGGGTACGAGCAGTACTTC.

The chain is built from TRBV28 and TRBJ2-4, with D possibly being TRBD2 (5 bases). The CDR3 runs 15 residues. V lost 2 bases, J lost 13 bases, and 21 bases lay in between. Germline CDR1 is MDHEN and CDR2 is SYDVKM. CDR3 sequence reads: CASSLIRGSSYGQYF. CDR3 bases: TGTGCCAGCAGTTTAATCCGGGGAAGCTCCTACGGGCAGTACTTC.

This clonotype was seen more than once but under ten times. The chain uses TRBV24-1 and TRBJ1-6; TRBD1 matches 7 bases. J gave up 7 bases and V 7 bases, and 0 bases lay outside the gene matches. The CDR3 has 12 residues. Germline V CDR1 and CDR2: KGHDR, SFDVKD. CDR3 loop: CATSRGNSPLHF. CDR3 nucleotides: TGTGCCACCAGCAGGGGGAATTCACCCCTCCACTTT.

CDR3 protein: CASSTRGTEAFF. CDR3 in DNA: TGTGCCAGCAGCACCAGAGGGACTGAAGCTTTCTTT. The chain joins TRBV7-9 to TRBJ1-1; D is undetermined. The CDR3 covers 12 residues. V lost 5 bases, J lost 5 bases, and 9 bases lay in between. Germline CDR1 reads SEHNR; CDR2 reads FQNEAQ (reference sequence).

Comments on this clonotype: One end of the junction varies from germline; a read error may be responsible. V and J are TRBV19 and TRBJ2-7; D might be TRBD1 (6 bases). The end of the DNA aligns better with TRBJ2-4, so the J call may be wrong. Germline lookup yields CDR1 LNHDA and CDR2 SQIVND (reference sequence). The CDR3 covers 13 residues. The CDR3 region is CASNRTAENIQYF. DNA for the CDR3: TGTGCCAGTAATAGGACAGCCGAAAACATTCAGTACTTC.

The J gene is TRBJ1-4, the V gene TRBV6-1; no clear D gene. This CDR3 comprises 12 residues. Deletions cut 2 bases from V and 5 bases from J, with 3 bases between. The germline V gene has CDR1 MNHNS and CDR2 SASEGT. The CDR3 coding sequence is TGTGCCAGCAGTGAATACAATGAAAAACTGTTTTTT. It translates to CASSEYNEKLFF.

The count of this clonotype is one. The junction does not match germline at one end; this may be a read error. The V and J genes are TRBV20-1 and TRBJ1-4; TRBD1 matches 9 bases. Germline loops: CDR1 DFQATT, CDR2 SNEGSKA (reference sequence). CDR3 length: 15 residues. The CDR3 loop reads CSARLPGQGRGKLFF. The DNA of the CDR3 is TGTAGTGCTAGGCTCCCGGGACAGGGAAGGGGAAAACTGTTTTTT.

The table lists this clonotype with a few counts. J is TRBJ1-6 and V is TRBV20-1; 7 bases map to TRBD1. From germline, CDR1 is DFQATT and CDR2 SNEGSKA (reference sequence). Unmatched junction bases numbered 8, after V lost 6 bases and J lost 0 bases. The CDR3 runs to 16 residues. CDR3 nucleotide sequence: TGCAGTGCCAGGCTGACAGGGAGCTCCTATAATTCACCCCTCCACTTT. Translation: CSARLTGSSYNSPLHF.

The CDR3 DNA is TGTGCCAGCAGCAACGCCAGGAGCTATGGCTACACCTTC. Residues: CASSNARSYGYTF. The chain links TRBV6-2 or TRBV6-3 to TRBJ1-2; D gene uncertain. V lost 6 bases and J lost 4, with 12 bases in between. This CDR3 has 13 amino acids. Per the germline V gene, CDR1 is MNHEY and CDR2 is SVGEGT.

This clonotype has a handful of counts. The CDR3 loop is CASSYATDYGYTF. CDR3 nucleotides: TGTGCCAGCAGTTACGCGACAGACTATGGCTACACCTTC. This rearrangement joins TRBV6-6 to TRBJ1-2; tentatively, D is TRBD1 (5 bases). This CDR3 contains 13 residues. Germline values: CDR1 MNHNY, CDR2 SVGAGI (reference sequence). The V and J ends lost 2 bases and 3 bases respectively, with 7 bases between them.

V gene TRBV6-5 combines with J gene TRBJ2-1; TRBD2 matches 7 bases. V lost 4 bases to trimming and J lost 5 bases; unmatched junction nucleotides: 14. This CDR3 has 17 residues. The germline CDR1 and CDR2 sequences are MNHEY and SVGAGI. For the CDR3, the DNA is TGTGCCAGCAGTTGGGGAAGGCGGGAGATCAACAACAATGAGCAGTTCTTC. Protein sequence: CASSWGRREINNNEQFF.

The chain employs TRBV3-1 and TRBJ2-5; 10 nucleotides line up with TRBD2. Germline V CDR1 and CDR2: LGHDT, YNNKEL (reference sequence). This CDR3 is built from 17 residues. V was pared by 2 bases and J by 1 base, with 7 bases of the junction left unmatched. This CDR3 is CASSQWSGGALQETQYF. The CDR3 region has the DNA TGTGCCAGCAGCCAATGGAGCGGGGGGGCCCTCCAAGAGACCCAGTACTTC.

V and J are TRBV11-1 and TRBJ2-5; 12 bases fit TRBD2. The J call may be wrong; the DNA end is better matched by TRBJ2-7. This CDR3 has 15 amino acids. Germline V gives CDR1 SGHAT, CDR2 FQDESV (reference sequence). In DNA, the CDR3 is TGTGCCAGCAGACGTACTAGCGGGAGGAGTAGCGAGCAGTACTTC. Translation gives CASRRTSGRSSEQYF.

This clonotype was detected only a few times. The chain uses TRBV6-1 and TRBJ1-1, with 8 positions matching TRBD1. From germline, CDR1 is MNHNS and CDR2 SASEGT. With V trimmed by 5 bases and J by 4 bases, 9 bases remained unmatched. The CDR3 totals 15 residues. CDR3 residues: CASSSKTGVSTEAFF. CDR3 DNA: TGTGCCAGCAGTTCAAAGACAGGGGTGAGCACTGAAGCTTTCTTT.

A few counts support this clonotype. The V and J genes are TRBV29-1 and TRBJ2-3; 7 bases are shared with TRBD2. CDR1 is SQVTM, CDR2 ANQGSEA, per germline. The CDR3 extends over 15 amino acids. The J segment lost 0 bases and the V segment lost 7 bases, leaving 10 bases of the junction unmatched. This CDR3 reads CSDLKAGTSTDTQYF. CDR3 coding DNA: TGCAGCGACCTTAAAGCGGGGACTAGCACAGATACGCAGTATTTT.

The genes are TRBV28 and TRBJ2-2; D may be TRBD1 (6 bases). Germline values: CDR1 MDHEN, CDR2 SYDVKM. V lost 0 bases to trimming and J lost 5 bases, with 7 bases between them. The CDR3 sequence is 14 residues long. CDR3 sequence: CASSLWRGTGELFF. The CDR3 DNA sequence: TGTGCCAGCAGTTTATGGAGGGGGACCGGGGAGCTGTTTTTT.

This clonotype was counted between two and nine times. This chain joins TRBV2 and TRBJ2-1; D uncertain. CDR1 and CDR2 (germline): SNHLY, FYNNEI. With 8 bases removed from V and 0 bases from J, the gap between germline ends came to 14 bases. The CDR3 loop spans 15 amino acids. The CDR3, as DNA: TGTGCCAGCGCCCCAGCGCCAAGCTCCTACAATGAGCAGTTCTTC. Its translation: CASAPAPSSYNEQFF.

The gene calls are TRBV20-1 and TRBJ2-7, with 8 positions matching TRBD1. The CDR3 is made up of 13 amino acids. Germline-derived CDR1 and CDR2 are DFQATT and SNEGSKA (reference sequence). V lost 6 bases to trimming and J lost 3 bases; unmatched junction nucleotides: 7. The CDR3 region is CSARDRLNYEQYF. The CDR3 bases are TGCAGTGCCCGGGACAGGTTGAACTACGAGCAGTACTTC.